This T cell receptor (beta chain) was sequenced for a study of beta chain features in type 1 diabetes. Notes on the study in general: Type 1 diabetes patients had moderately but significantly shorter TCRB CDR3s in all four CD4+ subsets.

The V gene's germline CDR1 is SNHLY and CDR2 FYNNEI. The CDR3 sequence is 16 residues long. V dropped 6 bases and J dropped 9; count of bases not matched to a gene: 13. This clone showed up just a few times. The antigen is unknown. cDNA synthesis used the whole RNA isolate, giving expressed TCRB sequences. Clones were sequenced by immunoSEQ multiplex PCR, and TCRdb holds only the in-frame ones, with some missing. The sample yields about 340,000 clones, 13% seen once. Material: naive CD4+ T cells from blood. This sequence joins TRBV2 and TRBJ2-1, with TRBD2 identical over 11 bases. The source is a woman between 18 and 30 years old with type 1 diabetes. The CDR3 reads CASRGQGTSGSIEQFF. In nucleotides, the CDR3 is TGTGCCAGCAGGGGACAGGGAACTAGCGGGAGTATTGAGCAGTTCTTC.